This is a list of T cell receptor beta chains from one sample in a study of blood T cells in healthy people across ages. TCRdb analysed the 5' RACE reads with MiXCR anew, one entry per CDR3 protein. The sample contains fewer than 1,000,000 distinct CDR3 sequences, 46% of which appear only once. The sample consisted of blood. The receptors here all came from a man older than 75 in good health. Both conserved end residues are part of each CDR3. D genes are given only for firm matches. Expanded clones get a size class; other rows say once, few or many, or leave the size out.

>TRBJ2-2|TRBD2|TRBV7-3|few
TGTGCCAGCAGCAACGTATTCTCCGGGACTAGCGGGAGGGTGAGGACCGGGGAGCTGTTTTTT
CASSNVFSGTSGRVRTGELFF
>TRBJ2-3|NA|TRBV29-1|few
TGCAGCGTCAAGCCCACAGATACGCAGTATTTT
CSVKPTDTQYF
>TRBJ1-2|NA|TRBV12-3/TRBV12-4|NA
TGTGCCAGCAGTTTATCTCGGACAGCTAACTATGGCTACACCTTC
CASSLSRTANYGYTF
>TRBJ2-3|NA|TRBV12-5|NA
TGTGCTAGTGGTTTGCTCGGATCACCCACAGATACGCAGTATTTT
CASGLLGSPTDTQYF
>TRBJ1-4|TRBD1|TRBV5-1|NA
TGCGCCAGCAGGAAAGCCGGGACAGGGAGTAATGAAAAACTGTTTTTT
CASRKAGTGSNEKLFF
>TRBJ2-5|TRBD1|TRBV28|NA
TGTGCCAGCAGAGGAGACAGGGGATGGAGTGAGACCCAGTACTTC
CASRGDRGWSETQYF
>TRBJ2-3|NA|TRBV5-5|NA
TGTGCCAGCACCACCCTTGGGCCAGACACAGATACGCAGTATTTT
CASTTLGPDTDTQYF
>TRBJ2-5|NA|TRBV25-1|NA
TGTGCCAGCAGTGAGGCAGGGAAGGGCCAAGAGACCCAGTACTTC
CASSEAGKGQETQYF
>TRBJ2-5|NA|TRBV29-1|once
TGCAGCGCCGGTTACGCCGGGGAGACCCAGTACTTC
CSAGYAGETQYF
>TRBJ2-4|NA|TRBV6-2/TRBV6-3|few
TGTGCCAGCTCGGTAGAGGGGCTAGCCAAAAACATTCAGTACTTC
CASSVEGLAKNIQYF
>TRBJ1-2|TRBD1|TRBV24-1|NA
TGTGCCACCAGTGACCCGGGACAGGGGGTCTATGGCTACACCTTC
CATSDPGQGVYGYTF
>TRBJ1-6|TRBD1|TRBV12-3/TRBV12-4|NA
TGTGCCAGCAGCCGGGACAGGGCTTCACCCCTCCACTTT
CASSRDRASPLHF
>TRBJ2-7|NA|TRBV28|once
TGTGCCAGCAGTCCTCTCAGGTGGGGCTTCTCCTACGAGCAGTACTTC
CASSPLRWGFSYEQYF
>TRBJ2-4|NA|TRBV7-2|NA
TGTGCCAGCAGCCAGTATGAGAACATTCAGTACTTC
CASSQYENIQYF
>TRBJ2-7|TRBD2|TRBV9|once
TGTGCCAGCAGCGACTTGGGGACTAGTATCTACGAGCAGTACTTC
CASSDLGTSIYEQYF
>TRBJ2-1|NA|TRBV12-3/TRBV12-4|NA
TGTGCCAGCAGTCAGATCCTTTTCAATGAGCAGTTCTTC
CASSQILFNEQFF
>TRBJ2-1|TRBD2|TRBV11-1|NA
TGTGCCAGCAGCCGAAAGCTAGCGGGAGTCGGGAATGAGCAGTTCTTC
CASSRKLAGVGNEQFF
>TRBJ1-2|TRBD1|TRBV25-1|NA
TGTGCCAGCAGTCTGACAGGGAATGGCTACACCTTC
CASSLTGNGYTF
>TRBJ2-1|NA|TRBV29-1|once
TGCAGCGTTGAAACTGCTCAAGGCAATGAGCAGTTCTTC
CSVETAQGNEQFF
>TRBJ2-2|TRBD1|TRBV27|NA
TGTGCCAGCAGTGACCCGAGACAGGGGCGACTTACTACCGGGGAGCTGTTTTTT
CASSDPRQGRLTTGELFF
>TRBJ2-2|TRBD1|TRBV29-1|few
TGCAGCGCCTCGACAGGGGGACAGACCGGGGAGCTGTTTTTT
CSASTGGQTGELFF
>TRBJ1-2|NA|TRBV12-3/TRBV12-4|NA
TGTGCCAGCAGTCAGCCGGGCCCCAGTTACACCTTC
CASSQPGPSYTF
>TRBJ2-7|NA|TRBV3-1|few
TGTGCCAGCAGCCAAGTAGGGCAGAGCAGCGAGCAGTACTTC
CASSQVGQSSEQYF
>TRBJ2-7|NA|TRBV4-3|many
TGCGCCAGCAGCCGCGTTTTGTCAGGGGATTACGAGCAGTACTTC
CASSRVLSGDYEQYF
>TRBJ1-3|NA|TRBV10-3|NA
TGTGCCATCAGTGAACAGGGATGGGCTGGAAACACCATATATTTT
CAISEQGWAGNTIYF
>TRBJ2-1|TRBD2|TRBV7-2|NA
TGTGCCAGCAGCTTAGACAGCGGGAACTACAATGAGCAGTTCTTC
CASSLDSGNYNEQFF
>TRBJ2-4|TRBD2|TRBV6-2/TRBV6-3|few
TGTGCCAGCAGACCTCTAGCGGGAGTTCAGGACATTCAGTACTTC
CASRPLAGVQDIQYF
>TRBJ1-1|NA|TRBV7-9|few
TGTGCCAGCCTCCGGGACCTCGGAGAAGCTTTCTTT
CASLRDLGEAFF
>TRBJ1-1|TRBD1|TRBV12-3/TRBV12-4|NA
TGTGCCAGCAGCTACTCCGGGACAGGGACCACTGAAGCTTTCTTT
CASSYSGTGTTEAFF
>TRBJ2-1|TRBD1|TRBV5-1|few
TGCGCCAGCAGCAGCCGGACAGGGTTGGGCGATGAGCAGTTCTTC
CASSSRTGLGDEQFF
>TRBJ2-7|NA|TRBV29-1|NA
TGCAGCGTTGGAGGGCCAGCCGAGCAGTACTTC
CSVGGPAEQYF
>TRBJ2-5|NA|TRBV24-1|NA
TGTGCCACCGGTGATTCGACAGACCTGTGGGAGACCCAGTACTTC
CATGDSTDLWETQYF
>TRBJ1-2|NA|TRBV12-3/TRBV12-4|NA
TGTGCCAGCAGTTGGGTCAGCATAGATGGCTACACCTTC
CASSWVSIDGYTF
>TRBJ2-7|TRBD2|TRBV4-3|few
TGCGCCAGCAGCCAAGATAGACTAGCGGGCTACTCCTACGAGCAGTACTTC
CASSQDRLAGYSYEQYF
>TRBJ2-3|TRBD2|TRBV10-3|few
TGTGCCACCTCTGGGGCGGGAGGGTATAGCACAGATACGCAGTATTTT
CATSGAGGYSTDTQYF
>TRBJ2-5|NA|TRBV7-2|NA
TGTGCCAGCAGCTTAGATCGCAGCCACGAGACCCAGTACTTC
CASSLDRSHETQYF
>TRBJ2-5|NA|TRBV12-3/TRBV12-4|many
TGTGCCAGCAGCTTGGGACAAAGAGAGACCCAGTACTTC
CASSLGQRETQYF
>TRBJ2-7|TRBD2|TRBV13|few
TGTGCCAGCAGCTACCCTGGGACTAGCGGGATGGGCTACGAGCAGTACTTC
CASSYPGTSGMGYEQYF
>TRBJ2-3|NA|TRBV20-1|NA
TGCAGTGCTAGAGAGCGTGTCTCGCAAGATACGCAGTATTTT
CSARERVSQDTQYF
>TRBJ2-1|NA|TRBV5-1|NA
TGCGCCAGCAGCTCCACTAGGGGGAGTACTGAGCAGTTCTTC
CASSSTRGSTEQFF
>TRBJ2-6|NA|TRBV29-1|few
TGCAGCGTTGACTCAGGTCTTCCCTCTGGGGCCAACGTCCTGACTTTC
CSVDSGLPSGANVLTF
>TRBJ2-1|TRBD1|TRBV11-2|few
TGTGCCAGCAGCGGGACAGGGGTGGTCTACAATGAGCAGTTCTTC
CASSGTGVVYNEQFF
>TRBJ1-1|TRBD1|TRBV3-1|many
TGTGCCAGCAGCCAAGACCCCTCCCTGGACAGGGCAGTCGCTGAAGCTTTCTTT
CASSQDPSLDRAVAEAFF
>TRBJ1-2|NA|TRBV6-2/TRBV6-3|NA
TGTGCCAGTAATTTCCGAGGGCTGGGCTACACCTTC
CASNFRGLGYTF
>TRBJ2-7|NA|TRBV12-3/TRBV12-4|many
TGTGCCAGCAGTTTTAAGGCGGCCGCAGGGTACGAGCAGTACTTC
CASSFKAAAGYEQYF
>TRBJ1-1|NA|TRBV6-1|few
TGTGCCAGCAACATCCAGGGGAACACTGAAGCTTTCTTT
CASNIQGNTEAFF
>TRBJ2-1|NA|TRBV7-9|NA
TGTGCCAGCAGCGCCCCTTTAGGAGTCGGCAATGAGCAGTTCTTC
CASSAPLGVGNEQFF